The 19 T cell receptor beta chains below all came from one sample that was sequenced in a study of PD-1 and CTLA-4 blockade in melanoma. The repertoire was sequenced with immunoSEQ multiplex PCR; TCRdb's copy has only in-frame clones and lacks some. Of 23,000 or so clones in the sample, 88% were seen once. The material was CD8+ T cells from peripheral blood, obtained before anti-PD-1 treatment. Source of these receptors: a human donor with melanoma.

The chain employs TRBV6-2 or TRBV6-3 and TRBJ2-7, with a weak D call TRBD1 (6 bases). CDR3 length: 13 residues. Deletions cut 5 bases from V and 2 bases from J, with 10 bases between. Germline CDR1 is MNHEY and CDR2 is SVGEGT. The CDR3 is CASSLTGTYEQYF. The CDR3 nucleotides read TGTGCCAGCAGTCTCACAGGGACCTACGAGCAGTACTTC.

This rearrangement joins TRBV28 to TRBJ1-3; the D gene is possibly TRBD1 (5 bases). The V gene lost 2 bases and the J gene lost 0 bases, with 14 bases spanning the gap. Germline lookup yields CDR1 MDHEN and CDR2 SYDVKM. The CDR3 covers 17 residues. CDR3 nucleotide sequence: TGTGCCAGCAGTTTAGAGGTGGCAGGACACTCTGGAAACACCATATATTTT. Protein: CASSLEVAGHSGNTIYF.

The V call is TRBV12-3 or TRBV12-4, the J call TRBJ1-1, with D unclear. V was cut by 3 bases and J by 6 bases, with 8 bases left in between. The CDR3 spans 12 residues. CDR3 nucleotide sequence: TGTGCCAGCAGTTTGCTGTTTTCTGAAGCTTTCTTT. Translating gives CASSLLFSEAFF.

This clone was recorded once. The CDR3 nucleotides are TGTGCCAGCAGTTCTCTCTCCGGGACAGGGGTTTCACCCCTCCACTTT. Translation: CASSSLSGTGVSPLHF. The chain is built from TRBV28 and TRBJ1-6; 10 bases agree with TRBD1. With V trimmed by 4 bases and J by 9 bases, 9 bases remained unmatched. The CDR3 sequence is 16 residues long. Germline lookup yields CDR1 MDHEN and CDR2 SYDVKM.

This clone was seen just once. The V call is TRBV6-2 or TRBV6-3, the J call TRBJ2-6, with unresolved D. V lost 0 bases and J lost 0, with 6 bases in between. Germline loops: CDR1 MNHEY, CDR2 SVGEGT. This CDR3 has 16 amino acids. CDR3 nucleotides: TGTGCCAGCAGTTACTCCCAGGTCTCTGGGGCCAACGTCCTGACTTTC. This codes for CASSYSQVSGANVLTF.

This clone has a handful of counts. V gene TRBV4-3 combines with J gene TRBJ2-7; D uncertain. Germline CDR1 reads LGHNA; CDR2 reads YSLEER. The CDR3 contains 14 residues. V lost 1 base, J lost 3 bases, and 10 bases lay in between. The chain's CDR3 is CASSQGHPFYEQYF. The CDR3, as DNA: TGCGCCAGCAGCCAAGGACACCCCTTCTACGAGCAGTACTTC.

The chain couples TRBV4-2 to TRBJ2-7; 15 nucleotides agree with TRBD2. This CDR3 spans 19 amino acids. J lost 2 bases, V lost 0 bases, and 8 bases had no gene match. Germline lookup yields CDR1 LGHNA and CDR2 YNFKEQ. CDR3 sequence: CASSQEGGLAGGPAYEQYF. Written as DNA, the CDR3 is TGTGCCAGCAGCCAAGAAGGAGGACTAGCGGGGGGGCCGGCCTACGAGCAGTACTTC.

Here the CDR3 reads CASSSDFEETQYF. CDR3 coding DNA: TGTGCCAGCAGCTCTGACTTCGAAGAGACCCAGTACTTC. The V and J genes are TRBV14 and TRBJ2-5; D is uncertain. Germline V gives CDR1 SGHDN, CDR2 FVKESK. The ends were cut back, 5 bases at V and 3 bases at J, with 10 bases in the middle. The CDR3 sequence is 13 residues long.

The genes are TRBV7-6 and TRBJ2-7; D is unclear. In germline, CDR1 is SGHVS, CDR2 FNYEAQ. This CDR3 region has 15 residues. V lost 2 bases and J 5 bases, leaving 16 bases between the germline ends. CDR3 in amino acids: CASSLSSGFSHEQYF. CDR3 sequence (DNA): TGTGCCAGCAGCTTAAGTTCTGGGTTTTCCCACGAGCAGTACTTC.

V is TRBV19 and J is TRBJ2-5; TRBD1 is a possible D gene (6 bases). V lost 0 bases, J lost 4 bases, and 9 bases lay in between. Germline V CDR1 and CDR2: LNHDA, SQIVND (reference sequence). The CDR3 runs 14 residues. CDR3 loop: CASSIDGRGETQYF. In DNA form, the CDR3 reads TGTGCCAGTAGTATAGATGGCAGGGGAGAGACCCAGTACTTC.

The J gene is TRBJ2-7, the V gene TRBV6-2 or TRBV6-3; D is possibly TRBD2 (6 bases). In germline, CDR1 is MNHEY, CDR2 SVGEGT. This CDR3 has 14 residues. V lost 5 bases, J lost 0 bases, and 11 bases lay in between. The CDR3 loop is CASSVSGSSYEQYF. Here the CDR3 DNA reads TGTGCCAGCAGTGTTTCCGGGAGCTCCTACGAGCAGTACTTC.

The CDR3 sequence: CARTVLNTEAFF. The CDR3 DNA reads as TGTGCCAGGACGGTCTTGAACACTGAAGCTTTCTTT. V gene TRBV2 combines with J gene TRBJ1-1; D not resolved. CDR1 is SNHLY, CDR2 FYNNEI, per germline. The CDR3 is 12 amino acids. Trimming took 9 bases from V and 0 from J, leaving 8 bases between them. Using reference TRBV2 and TRBJ1-1 for the parts outside the CDR3, the full variable domain is EPEVTQTPSHQVTQMGQEVILRCVPISNHLYFYWYRQILGQKVEFLVSFYNNEISEKSEIFDDQFSVERPDGSNFTLKIRSTKLEDSAMYFCARTVLNTEAFFGQGTRLTVV.

This clone came up once. DNA of the CDR3: TGTGCCAGCAGCCCCCTAGGGACAGCCTACGAGCAGTACTTC. Translating it yields CASSPLGTAYEQYF. The chain couples TRBV14 to TRBJ2-7; 7 bases map to TRBD1. Germline CDR1 is SGHDN and CDR2 is FVKESK. The CDR3 consists of 14 residues. J was trimmed by 2 bases and V by 4 bases; bases with no gene match: 5.

V and J are TRBV9 and TRBJ2-2; D gene ambiguous. Trimming took 0 bases from V and 7 from J, leaving 16 bases between them. The length of the CDR3 is 16 residues. Germline V lookup: CDR1 SGDLS, CDR2 YYNGEE. The CDR3: CASSVDWTPRGGELFF. In nucleotides, the CDR3 is TGTGCCAGCAGCGTAGATTGGACCCCCAGAGGCGGGGAGCTGTTTTTT.

The chain carries TRBV6-6 and TRBJ1-1; 10 bases fit TRBD1. The ends lost 5 bases at V and 4 bases at J; junction bases unmatched: 13. Germline assignment: CDR1 MNHNY and CDR2 SVGAGI (reference sequence). This CDR3 is built from 17 residues. The CDR3 loop reads CASSPPGQGSELTEAFF. Here the CDR3 DNA reads TGTGCCAGCAGTCCTCCGGGACAGGGGTCCGAACTCACTGAAGCTTTCTTT.

V gene TRBV4-1 combines with J gene TRBJ1-1, with 8 bases that match TRBD1. V dropped 5 bases and J dropped 1; count of bases not matched to a gene: 6. CDR3 length equals 15 residues. Per germline, CDR1 MGHRA and CDR2 YSYEKL. DNA of the CDR3: TGCGCCAGCAGCGCTCGACAGGGGAGGAACACTGAAGCTTTCTTT. This sequence encodes CASSARQGRNTEAFF.

The CDR3 spells CATGSYEGIPQETQYF. CDR3 nucleotides: TGTGCCACCGGAAGTTATGAGGGAATCCCGCAAGAGACCCAGTACTTC. The chain is built from TRBV15 and TRBJ2-5; D perhaps matches TRBD2 (5 bases). Between the trimmed V and J ends, which lost 8 bases and 2 bases, there was a span of 21 bases. The CDR3 runs to 16 residues. Germline assignment: CDR1 LNHNV and CDR2 YYDKDF (reference sequence).

This chain links TRBV11-2 with TRBJ2-3; 9 bases match TRBD1. V trimming: 1 base; J trimming: 5 bases; junction bases outside the gene matches: 10. Germline CDR1 and CDR2: SGHAT and FQNNGV. The CDR3 totals 17 residues. Here the CDR3 DNA reads TGTGCCAGCAGCTTAGCCCCCGGACAGGGGATAGTAGATACGCAGTATTTT. Translation gives CASSLAPGQGIVDTQYF.

The chain joins TRBV7-9 to TRBJ1-6; tentatively, D is TRBD1 (5 bases). V gave up 5 bases and J gave up 7 bases, with 12 bases separating them. The germline V gene has CDR1 SEHNR and CDR2 FQNEAQ (reference sequence). The CDR3 is made up of 14 amino acids. The CDR3 sequence: CASSRSGENSPLHF. In DNA, the CDR3 is TGTGCCAGCAGCCGGTCGGGGGAAAATTCACCCCTCCACTTT.